This TCR beta chain was identified in a study of blood T cell repertoires in COVID-19. V lost 3 bases, J lost 0 bases, and 8 bases lay in between. The CDR3 consists of 15 residues. CDR1 is LNHDA, CDR2 SQIVND, per germline (reference sequence). The assay was immunoSEQ multiplex PCR, and TCRdb's table has in-frame clones only and misses some. The table has 25,000 to 40,000 clones, 75% to 90% seen once. This receptor was identified in a human donor in a cohort sampled during active COVID-19. The chain uses TRBV19 and TRBJ2-2, with D hard to call. The sample taken for sequencing was peripheral blood. CDR3 DNA sequence: TGTGCCAGTAGTATTTCCCCCGCGAACACCGGGGAGCTGTTTTTT. As protein: CASSISPANTGELFF.